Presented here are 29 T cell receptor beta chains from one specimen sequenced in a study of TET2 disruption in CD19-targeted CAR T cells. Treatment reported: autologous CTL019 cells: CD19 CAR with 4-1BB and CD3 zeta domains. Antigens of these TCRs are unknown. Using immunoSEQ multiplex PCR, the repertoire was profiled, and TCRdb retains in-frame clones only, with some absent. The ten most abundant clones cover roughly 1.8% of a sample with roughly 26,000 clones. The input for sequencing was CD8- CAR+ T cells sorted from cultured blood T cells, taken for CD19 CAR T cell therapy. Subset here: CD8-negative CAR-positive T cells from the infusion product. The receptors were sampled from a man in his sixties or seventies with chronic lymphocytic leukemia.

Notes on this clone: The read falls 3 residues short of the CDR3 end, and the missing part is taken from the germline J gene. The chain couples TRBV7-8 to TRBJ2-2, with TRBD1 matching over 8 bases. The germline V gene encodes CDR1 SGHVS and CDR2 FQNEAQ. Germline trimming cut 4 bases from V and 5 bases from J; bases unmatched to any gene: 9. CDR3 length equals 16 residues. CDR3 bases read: TGTGCCAGCAGCTCCCATCAGGGGGCATGGACCGGGGAG. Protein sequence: CASSSHQGAWTGE. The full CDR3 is CASSSHQGAWTGELFF.

CDR3 bases read: TGTGCCAGCAGCTACCGGACTAGCCTCACAGATACG. Translated: CASSYRTSLTDT. In full, the CDR3 reads CASSYRTSLTDTQYF. This rearrangement joins TRBV6-2 or TRBV6-3 to TRBJ2-3; 8 bases fit TRBD2. The CDR3 end is not reached by the read, which stops 3 residues before it; the germline J gene fills it in. The length of the CDR3 is 15 residues. Germline V gene sequence: CDR1 MNHEY, CDR2 SVGEGT. After removal of 6 bases from V and 2 bases from J, the junction contained 7 bases not matched to a gene.

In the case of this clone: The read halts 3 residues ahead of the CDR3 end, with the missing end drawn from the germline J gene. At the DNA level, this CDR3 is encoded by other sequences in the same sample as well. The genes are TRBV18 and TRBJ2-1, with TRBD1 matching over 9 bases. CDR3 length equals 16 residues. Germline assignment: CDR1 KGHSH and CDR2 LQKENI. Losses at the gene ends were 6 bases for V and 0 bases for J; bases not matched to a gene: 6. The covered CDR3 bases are TGTGCCAGCTCCCCCCCGGGACAGGGCTCCTACAATGAG. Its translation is CASSPPGQGSYNE. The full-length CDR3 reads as CASSPPGQGSYNEQFF. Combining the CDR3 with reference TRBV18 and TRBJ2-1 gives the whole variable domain NAGVMQNPRHLVRRRGQEARLRCSPMKGHSHVYWYRQLPEEGLKFMVYLQKENIIDESGMPKERFSAEFPKEGPSILRIQQVVRGDSAAYFCASSPPGQGSYNEQFFGPGTRLTVL.

CDR3 in amino acids: CASSPNAVIGQYF. The CDR3 DNA, read in part, is TGTGCCAGCTCACCAAACGCGGTAATTGGT. This sequence joins TRBV18 and TRBJ2-4, with D uncertain. The sequenced fragment ends 3 residues before the CDR3 boundary, so the rest is inferred from the germline J gene. This CDR3 spans 13 amino acids. CDR1 and CDR2 from the germline V gene are KGHSH and LQKENI. The full variable domain, in which reference TRBV18 and TRBJ2-4 provide the parts outside the CDR3, is NAGVMQNPRHLVRRRGQEARLRCSPMKGHSHVYWYRQLPEEGLKFMVYLQKENIIDESGMPKERFSAEFPKEGPSILRIQQVVRGDSAAYFCASSPNAVIGQYFGAGTRLSVL.

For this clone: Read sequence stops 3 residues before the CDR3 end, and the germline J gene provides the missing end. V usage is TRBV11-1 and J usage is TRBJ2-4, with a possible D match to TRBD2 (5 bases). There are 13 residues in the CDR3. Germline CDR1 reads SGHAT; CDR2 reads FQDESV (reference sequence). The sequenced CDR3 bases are TGTGCCAGCAGCTTAGCCAGCGGCTATGGT. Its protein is CASSLASGYG. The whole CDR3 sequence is CASSLASGYGQYF.

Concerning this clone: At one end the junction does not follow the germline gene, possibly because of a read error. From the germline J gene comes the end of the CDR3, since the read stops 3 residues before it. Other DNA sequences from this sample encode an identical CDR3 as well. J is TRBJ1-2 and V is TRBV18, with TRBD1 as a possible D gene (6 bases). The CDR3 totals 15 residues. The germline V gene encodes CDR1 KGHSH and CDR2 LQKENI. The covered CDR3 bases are TGTGCCAGCTCACCATTTGGGGAACAGGGTCATGGT. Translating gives CASSPFGEQGHG. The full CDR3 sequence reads CASSPFGEQGHGYTF.

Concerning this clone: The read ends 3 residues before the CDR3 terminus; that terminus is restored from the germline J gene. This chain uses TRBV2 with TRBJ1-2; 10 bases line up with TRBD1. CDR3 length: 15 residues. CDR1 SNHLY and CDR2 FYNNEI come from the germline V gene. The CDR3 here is CASTRVGTGENDYTF. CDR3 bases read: TGTGCCAGCACCCGTGTGGGGACAGGGGAGAATGAC.

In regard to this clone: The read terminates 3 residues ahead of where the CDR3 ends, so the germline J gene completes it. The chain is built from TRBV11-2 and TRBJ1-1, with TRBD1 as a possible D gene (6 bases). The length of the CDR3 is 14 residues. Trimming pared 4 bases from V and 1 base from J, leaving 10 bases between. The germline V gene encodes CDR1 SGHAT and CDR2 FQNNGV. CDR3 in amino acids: CASSSQTGNTEAFF. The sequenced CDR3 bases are TGTGCCAGCAGCTCCCAGACAGGGAACACTGAA.

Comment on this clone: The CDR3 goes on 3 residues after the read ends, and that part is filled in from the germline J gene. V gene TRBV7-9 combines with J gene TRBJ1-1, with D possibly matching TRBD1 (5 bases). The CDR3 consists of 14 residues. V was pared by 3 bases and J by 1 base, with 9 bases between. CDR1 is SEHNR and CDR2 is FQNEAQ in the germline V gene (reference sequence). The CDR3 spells CASSFNQGNTEAFF. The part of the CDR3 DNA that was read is TGTGCCAGCAGCTTCAATCAGGGGAACACTGAA.

CDR3 loop: CASSQDSGGGPQETQYF. Incomplete CDR3 DNA: TGTGCCAGCAGCCAAGATAGCGGCGGGGGGCCGCAAGAGACT. The rearrangement uses TRBV14 and TRBJ2-4, with 8 bases lining up with TRBD2. Read sequence stops 3 residues before the CDR3 end, and the germline J gene provides the missing end. The CDR3 has 17 residues. CDR1 is SGHDN and CDR2 is FVKESK in the germline V gene.

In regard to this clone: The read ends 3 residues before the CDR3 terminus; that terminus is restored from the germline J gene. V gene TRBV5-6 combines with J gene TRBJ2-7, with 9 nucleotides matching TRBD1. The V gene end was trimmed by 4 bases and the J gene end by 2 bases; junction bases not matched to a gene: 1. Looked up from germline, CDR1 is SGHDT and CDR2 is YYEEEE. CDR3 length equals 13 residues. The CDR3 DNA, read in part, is TGTGCCAGCAGCCGGGACAGGGCCTACGAG. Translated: CASSRDRAYE. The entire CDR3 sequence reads CASSRDRAYEQYF.

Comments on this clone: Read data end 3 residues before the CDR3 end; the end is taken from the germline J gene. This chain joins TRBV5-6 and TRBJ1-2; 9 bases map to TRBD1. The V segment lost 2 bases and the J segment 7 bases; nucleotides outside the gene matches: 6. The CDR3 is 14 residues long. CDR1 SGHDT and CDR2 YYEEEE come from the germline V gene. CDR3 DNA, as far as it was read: TGTGCCAGCAGCTTTGGGGACAGGGACTTTGGC. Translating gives CASSFGDRDFG. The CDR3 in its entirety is CASSFGDRDFGYTF.

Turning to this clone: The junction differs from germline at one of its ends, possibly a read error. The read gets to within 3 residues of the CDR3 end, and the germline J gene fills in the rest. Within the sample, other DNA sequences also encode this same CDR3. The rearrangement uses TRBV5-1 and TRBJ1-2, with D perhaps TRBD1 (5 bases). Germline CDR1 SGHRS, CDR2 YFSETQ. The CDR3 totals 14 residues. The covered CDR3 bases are TGCGCCAGCAGACAACAGGCCACTAACTATGGT. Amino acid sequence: CASRQQATNYG. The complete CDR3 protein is CASRQQATNYGYTF.

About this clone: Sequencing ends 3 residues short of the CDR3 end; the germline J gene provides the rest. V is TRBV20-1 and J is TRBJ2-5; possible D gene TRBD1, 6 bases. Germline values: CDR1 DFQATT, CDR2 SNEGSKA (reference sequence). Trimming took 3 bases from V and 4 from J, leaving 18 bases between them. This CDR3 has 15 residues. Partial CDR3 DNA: TGCAGTGCTAGGGCCGGTACAGGGAGATTAGAGACC. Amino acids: CSARAGTGRLET. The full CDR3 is CSARAGTGRLETQYF.

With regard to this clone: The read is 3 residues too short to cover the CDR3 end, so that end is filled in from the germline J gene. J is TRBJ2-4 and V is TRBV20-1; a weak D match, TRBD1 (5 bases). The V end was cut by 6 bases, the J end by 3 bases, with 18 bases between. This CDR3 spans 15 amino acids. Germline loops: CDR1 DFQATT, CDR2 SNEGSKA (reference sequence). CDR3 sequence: CSAPHPGSGKNIQYF. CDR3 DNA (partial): TGCAGTGCCCCCCATCCAGGGTCGGGCAAAAACATT.

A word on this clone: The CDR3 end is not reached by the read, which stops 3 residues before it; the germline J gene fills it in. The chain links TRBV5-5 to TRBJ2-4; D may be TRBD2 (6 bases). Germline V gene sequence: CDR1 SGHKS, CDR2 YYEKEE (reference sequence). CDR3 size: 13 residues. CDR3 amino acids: CASSLVAGYGQYF. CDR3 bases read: TGTGCCAGCAGCTTGGTCGCGGGATATGGT.

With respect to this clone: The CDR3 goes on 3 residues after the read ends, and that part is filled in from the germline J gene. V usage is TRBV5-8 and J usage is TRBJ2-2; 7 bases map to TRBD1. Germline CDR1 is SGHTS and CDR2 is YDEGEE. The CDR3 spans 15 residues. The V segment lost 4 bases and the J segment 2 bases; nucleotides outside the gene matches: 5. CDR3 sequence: CASSGDSINTGELFF. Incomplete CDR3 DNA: TGTGCCAGCAGCGGGGACAGTATAAACACCGGGGAG.

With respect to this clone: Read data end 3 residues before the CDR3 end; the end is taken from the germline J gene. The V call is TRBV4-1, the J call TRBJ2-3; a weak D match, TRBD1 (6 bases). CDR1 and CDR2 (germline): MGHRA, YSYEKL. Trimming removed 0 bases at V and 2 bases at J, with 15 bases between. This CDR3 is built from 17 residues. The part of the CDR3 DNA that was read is TGCGCCAGCAGCCAAGAAGCACGTGGGGGCCTCACAGATACG. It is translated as CASSQEARGGLTDT. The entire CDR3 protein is CASSQEARGGLTDTQYF.

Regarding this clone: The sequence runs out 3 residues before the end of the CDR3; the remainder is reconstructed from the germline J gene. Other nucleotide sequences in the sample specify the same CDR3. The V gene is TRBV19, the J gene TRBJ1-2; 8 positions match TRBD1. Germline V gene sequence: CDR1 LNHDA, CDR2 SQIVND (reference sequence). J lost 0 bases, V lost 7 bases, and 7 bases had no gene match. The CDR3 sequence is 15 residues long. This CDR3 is CASIHQTGANYGYTF. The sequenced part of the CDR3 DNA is TGTGCCAGTATCCATCAGACAGGGGCTAACTATGGC.

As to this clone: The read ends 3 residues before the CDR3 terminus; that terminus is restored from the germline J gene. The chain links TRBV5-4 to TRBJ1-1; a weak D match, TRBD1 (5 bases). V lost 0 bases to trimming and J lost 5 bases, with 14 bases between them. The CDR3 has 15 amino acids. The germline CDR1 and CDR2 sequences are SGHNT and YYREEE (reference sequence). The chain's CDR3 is CASSLGGALGTEAFF. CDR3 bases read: TGTGCCAGCAGCTTGGGTGGGGCGCTGGGGACTGAA.

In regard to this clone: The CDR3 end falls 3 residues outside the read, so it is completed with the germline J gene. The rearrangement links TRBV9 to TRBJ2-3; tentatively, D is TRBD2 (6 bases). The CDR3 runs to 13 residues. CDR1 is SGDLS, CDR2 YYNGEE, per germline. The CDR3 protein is CASSVNSGETQYF. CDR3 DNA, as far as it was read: TGTGCCAGCAGCGTAAATAGCGGAGAGACG.

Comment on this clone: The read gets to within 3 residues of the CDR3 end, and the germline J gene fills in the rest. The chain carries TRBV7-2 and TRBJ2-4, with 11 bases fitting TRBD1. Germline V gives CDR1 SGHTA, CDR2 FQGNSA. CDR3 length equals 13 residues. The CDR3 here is CASSPGQGGTQYF. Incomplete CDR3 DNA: TGTGCCAGCAGCCCGGGACAGGGGGGGACT.

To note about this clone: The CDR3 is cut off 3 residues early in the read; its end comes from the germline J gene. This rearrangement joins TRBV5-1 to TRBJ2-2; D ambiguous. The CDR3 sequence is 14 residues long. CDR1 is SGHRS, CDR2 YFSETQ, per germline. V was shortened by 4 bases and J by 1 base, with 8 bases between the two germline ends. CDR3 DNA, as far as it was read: TGCGCCAGCAGCGGCTACAGGAACACCGGGGAG. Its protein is CASSGYRNTGE. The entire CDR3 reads CASSGYRNTGELFF.

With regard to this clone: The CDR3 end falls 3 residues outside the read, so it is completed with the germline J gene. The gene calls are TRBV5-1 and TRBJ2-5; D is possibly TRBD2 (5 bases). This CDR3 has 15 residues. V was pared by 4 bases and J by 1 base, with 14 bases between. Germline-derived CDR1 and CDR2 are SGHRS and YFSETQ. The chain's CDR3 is CASSPGSATQETQYF. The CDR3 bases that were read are TGCGCCAGCAGCCCGGGGAGTGCGACCCAAGAGACC.

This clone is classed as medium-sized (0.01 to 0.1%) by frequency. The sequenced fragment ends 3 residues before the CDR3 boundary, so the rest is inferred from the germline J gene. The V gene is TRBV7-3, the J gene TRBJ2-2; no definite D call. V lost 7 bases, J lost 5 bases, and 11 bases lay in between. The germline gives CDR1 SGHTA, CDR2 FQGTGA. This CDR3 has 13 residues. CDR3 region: CASNSGGTGELFF. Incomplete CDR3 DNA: TGTGCCAGCAACTCCGGTGGTACCGGGGAG.

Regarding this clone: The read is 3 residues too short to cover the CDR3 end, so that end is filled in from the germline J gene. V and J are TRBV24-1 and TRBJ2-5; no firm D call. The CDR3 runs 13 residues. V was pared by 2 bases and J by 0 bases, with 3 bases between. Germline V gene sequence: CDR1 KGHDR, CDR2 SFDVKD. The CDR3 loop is CATSDSYQETQYF. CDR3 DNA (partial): TGTGCCACCAGTGATTCGTACCAAGAGACC.

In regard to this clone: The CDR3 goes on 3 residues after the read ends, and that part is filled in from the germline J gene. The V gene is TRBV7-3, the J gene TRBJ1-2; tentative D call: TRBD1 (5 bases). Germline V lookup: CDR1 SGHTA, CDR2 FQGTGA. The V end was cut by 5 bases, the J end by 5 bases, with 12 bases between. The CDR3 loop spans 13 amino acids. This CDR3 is CASSPGRGYGYTF. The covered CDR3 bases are TGTGCCAGCAGCCCGGGACGGGGGTATGGC.

The CDR3: CASSFPSGGEDTGELFF. The sequenced CDR3 bases are TGCGCCAGCAGTTTCCCCAGCGGGGGAGAGGACACCGGGGAG. The chain recombines TRBV5-1 with TRBJ2-2, with TRBD2 identical over 8 bases. The missing CDR3 end, 3 residues past where the read stops, is filled in from the germline J gene. The CDR3 length is 17 residues. V dropped 5 bases and J dropped 3; count of bases not matched to a gene: 12. CDR1 and CDR2 from the germline V gene are SGHRS and YFSETQ.

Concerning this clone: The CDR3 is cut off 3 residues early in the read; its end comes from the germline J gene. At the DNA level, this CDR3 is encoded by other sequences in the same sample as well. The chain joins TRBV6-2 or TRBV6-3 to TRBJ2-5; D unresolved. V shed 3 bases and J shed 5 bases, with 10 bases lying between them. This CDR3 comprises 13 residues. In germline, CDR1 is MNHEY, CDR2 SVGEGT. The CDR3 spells CASSYQELETQYF. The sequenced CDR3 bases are TGTGCCAGCAGTTATCAGGAGTTGGAGACC.